The T cell receptor (beta chain) described here comes from a study of PD-L1 blockade in urothelial cancer. Looking at the study overall: Analyzed time points were 3 weeks (second dose) and 6 weeks after therapy began.

This CDR3 region has 16 residues. V was pared by 0 bases and J by 3 bases, with 2 bases of the junction left unmatched. In germline, CDR1 is KGHSH, CDR2 LQKENI. This table comes from immunoSEQ multiplex PCR, and its TCRdb copy is limited to in-frame clones, with some not included. The repertoire includes some 51,000 clones, approximately 83% of them detected once, and under 20% sits in the top ten. The starting material was PBMCs, obtained around atezolizumab (anti-PD-L1) treatment. The V call is TRBV18, the J call TRBJ2-1; 10 nucleotides align to TRBD1. This TCR was sampled from a man aged 60-69 years with urothelial cancer. CDR3 bases: TGTGCCAGCTCACCACCGGGACAGGGGATCTACAATGAGCAGTTCTTC. Its protein is CASSPPGQGIYNEQFF.